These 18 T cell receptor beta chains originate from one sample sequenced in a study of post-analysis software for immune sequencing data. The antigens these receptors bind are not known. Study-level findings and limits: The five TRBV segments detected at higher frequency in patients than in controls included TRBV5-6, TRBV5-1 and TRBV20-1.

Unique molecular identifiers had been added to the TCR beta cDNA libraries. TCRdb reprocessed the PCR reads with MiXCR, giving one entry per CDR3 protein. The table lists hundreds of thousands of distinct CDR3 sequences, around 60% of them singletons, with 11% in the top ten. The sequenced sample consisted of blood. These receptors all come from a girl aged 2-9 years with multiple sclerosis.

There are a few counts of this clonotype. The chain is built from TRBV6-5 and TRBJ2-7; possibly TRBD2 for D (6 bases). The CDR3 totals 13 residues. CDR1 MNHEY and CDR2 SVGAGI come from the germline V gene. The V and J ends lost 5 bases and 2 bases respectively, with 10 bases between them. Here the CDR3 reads CASSSASAYEQYF. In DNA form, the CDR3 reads TGTGCCAGCAGTAGCGCTAGCGCCTACGAGCAGTACTTC.

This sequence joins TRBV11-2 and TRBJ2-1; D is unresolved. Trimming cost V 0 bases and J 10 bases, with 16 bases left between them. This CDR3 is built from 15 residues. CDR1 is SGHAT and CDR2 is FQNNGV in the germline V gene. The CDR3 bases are TGTGCCAGCAGCTTAGATCTAGGGCTCCACTTAGAGCAGTTCTTC. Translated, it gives CASSLDLGLHLEQFF.

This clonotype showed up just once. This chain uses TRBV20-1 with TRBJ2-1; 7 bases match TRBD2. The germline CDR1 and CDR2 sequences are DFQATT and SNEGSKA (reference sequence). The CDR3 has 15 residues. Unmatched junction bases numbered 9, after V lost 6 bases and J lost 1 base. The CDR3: CSALTLAASYNEQFF. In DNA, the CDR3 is TGCAGTGCCCTGACCCTAGCGGCTTCCTACAATGAGCAGTTCTTC.

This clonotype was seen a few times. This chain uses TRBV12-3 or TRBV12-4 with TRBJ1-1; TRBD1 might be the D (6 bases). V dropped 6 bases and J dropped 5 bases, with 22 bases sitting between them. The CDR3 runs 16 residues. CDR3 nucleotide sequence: TGTGCCAGCAGCTCCCAGGGGCAGGGGCGAGGGACTGAAGCTTTCTTT. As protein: CASSSQGQGRGTEAFF.

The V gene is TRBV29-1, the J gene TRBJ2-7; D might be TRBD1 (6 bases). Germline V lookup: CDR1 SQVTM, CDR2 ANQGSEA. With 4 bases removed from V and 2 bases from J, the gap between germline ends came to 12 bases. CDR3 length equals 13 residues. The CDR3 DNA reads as TGCAGCGTTGCACGGGACATAGCCTACGAGCAGTACTTC. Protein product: CSVARDIAYEQYF.

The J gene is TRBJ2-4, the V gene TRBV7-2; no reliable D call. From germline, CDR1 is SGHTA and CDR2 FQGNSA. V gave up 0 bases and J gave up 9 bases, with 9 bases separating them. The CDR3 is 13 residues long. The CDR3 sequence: CASSLARNGIQYF. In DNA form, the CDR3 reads TGTGCCAGCAGCTTAGCCAGGAATGGCATTCAGTACTTC.

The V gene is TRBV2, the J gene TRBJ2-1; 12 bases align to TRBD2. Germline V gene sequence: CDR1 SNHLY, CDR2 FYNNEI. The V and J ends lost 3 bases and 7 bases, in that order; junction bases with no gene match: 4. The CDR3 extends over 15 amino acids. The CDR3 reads CASSEGTSGSNEQFF. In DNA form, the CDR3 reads TGTGCCAGCAGTGAGGGGACTAGCGGGTCAAATGAGCAGTTCTTC. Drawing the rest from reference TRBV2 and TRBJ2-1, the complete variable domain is EPEVTQTPSHQVTQMGQEVILRCVPISNHLYFYWYRQILGQKVEFLVSFYNNEISEKSEIFDDQFSVERPDGSNFTLKIRSTKLEDSAMYFCASSEGTSGSNEQFFGPGTRLTVL.

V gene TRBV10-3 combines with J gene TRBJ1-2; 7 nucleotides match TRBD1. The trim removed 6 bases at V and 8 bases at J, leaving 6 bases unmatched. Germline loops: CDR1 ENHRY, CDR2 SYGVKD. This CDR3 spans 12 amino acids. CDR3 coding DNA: TGTGCCATCAGCACAGGGGAAGGGGGCTACACCTTC. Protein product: CAISTGEGGYTF.

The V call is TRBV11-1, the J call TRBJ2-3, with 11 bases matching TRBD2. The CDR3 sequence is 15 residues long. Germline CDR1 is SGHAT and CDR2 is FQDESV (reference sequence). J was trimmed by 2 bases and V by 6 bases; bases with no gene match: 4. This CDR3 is CASRSLAGVTDTQYF. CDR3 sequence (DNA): TGTGCCAGCAGATCACTAGCGGGGGTCACAGATACGCAGTATTTT.

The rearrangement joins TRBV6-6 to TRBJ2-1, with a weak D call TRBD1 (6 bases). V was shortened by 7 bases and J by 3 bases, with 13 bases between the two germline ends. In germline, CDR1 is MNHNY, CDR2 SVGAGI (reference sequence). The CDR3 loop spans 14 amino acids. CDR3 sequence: CASKGRGDYNEQFF. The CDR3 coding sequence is TGTGCCAGCAAGGGCAGGGGCGACTACAATGAGCAGTTCTTC.

CDR3 nucleotides: TGCAGTGCTACCCGACTAGCCCAGAGGGGAGAGACCCAGTACTTC. Its translation is CSATRLAQRGETQYF. The chain employs TRBV20-1 and TRBJ2-7; 7 nucleotides line up with TRBD2. The J call may be faulty, since TRBJ2-5 better matches the DNA end. Germline CDR1 is DFQATT and CDR2 is SNEGSKA (reference sequence). This CDR3 is 15 amino acids long.

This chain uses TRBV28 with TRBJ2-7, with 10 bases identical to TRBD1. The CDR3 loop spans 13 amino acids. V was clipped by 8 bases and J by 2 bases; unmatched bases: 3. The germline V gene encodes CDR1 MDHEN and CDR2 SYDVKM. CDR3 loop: CASQGQGTYEQYF. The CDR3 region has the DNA TGTGCCAGCCAGGGACAGGGGACCTACGAGCAGTACTTC. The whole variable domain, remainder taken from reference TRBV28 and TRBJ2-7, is DVKVTQSSRYLVKRTGEKVFLECVQDMDHENMFWYRQDPGLGLRLIYFSYDVKMKEKGDIPEGYSVSREKKERFSLILESASTNQTSMYLCASQGQGTYEQYFGPGTRLTVT.

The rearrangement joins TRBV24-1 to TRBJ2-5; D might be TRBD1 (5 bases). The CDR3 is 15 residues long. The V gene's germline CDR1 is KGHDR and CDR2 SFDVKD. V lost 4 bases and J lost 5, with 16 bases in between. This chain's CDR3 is CATSDPRWGPETQYF. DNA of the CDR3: TGTGCCACCAGTGACCCGCGTTGGGGCCCGGAGACCCAGTACTTC.

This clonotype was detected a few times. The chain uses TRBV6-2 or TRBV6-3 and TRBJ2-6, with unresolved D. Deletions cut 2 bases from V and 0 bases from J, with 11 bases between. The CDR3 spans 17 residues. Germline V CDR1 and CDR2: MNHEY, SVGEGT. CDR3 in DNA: TGTGCCAGCAGTTACGGCAGGATAAACTCTGGGGCCAACGTCCTGACTTTC. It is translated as CASSYGRINSGANVLTF.

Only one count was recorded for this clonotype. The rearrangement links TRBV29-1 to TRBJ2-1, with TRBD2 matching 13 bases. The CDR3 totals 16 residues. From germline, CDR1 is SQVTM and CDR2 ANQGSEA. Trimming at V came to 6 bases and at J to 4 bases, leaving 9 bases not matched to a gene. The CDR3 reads CSVRGLLAGGYNEQFF. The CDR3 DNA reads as TGCAGCGTGAGGGGGTTACTAGCGGGAGGGTACAATGAGCAGTTCTTC.

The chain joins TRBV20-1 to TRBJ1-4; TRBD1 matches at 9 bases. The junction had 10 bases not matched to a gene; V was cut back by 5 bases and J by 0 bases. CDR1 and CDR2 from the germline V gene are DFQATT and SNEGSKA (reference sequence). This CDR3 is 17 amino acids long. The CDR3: CSAAPGQGYATNEKLFF. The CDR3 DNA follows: TGCAGTGCTGCTCCGGGACAGGGTTATGCAACTAATGAAAAACTGTTTTTT.

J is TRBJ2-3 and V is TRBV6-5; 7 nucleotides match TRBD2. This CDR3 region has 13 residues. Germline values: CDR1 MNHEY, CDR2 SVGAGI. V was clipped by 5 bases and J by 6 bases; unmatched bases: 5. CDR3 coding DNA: TGTGCCAGCAGTGGGGGGAGGGCGGATACGCAGTATTTT. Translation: CASSGGRADTQYF.

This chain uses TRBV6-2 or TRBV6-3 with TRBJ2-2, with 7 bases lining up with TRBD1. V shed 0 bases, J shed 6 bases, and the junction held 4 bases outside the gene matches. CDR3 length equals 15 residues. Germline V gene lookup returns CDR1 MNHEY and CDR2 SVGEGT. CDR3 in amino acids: CASSYSTGWAGELFF. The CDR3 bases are TGTGCCAGCAGTTACTCGACAGGGTGGGCCGGGGAGCTGTTTTTT.